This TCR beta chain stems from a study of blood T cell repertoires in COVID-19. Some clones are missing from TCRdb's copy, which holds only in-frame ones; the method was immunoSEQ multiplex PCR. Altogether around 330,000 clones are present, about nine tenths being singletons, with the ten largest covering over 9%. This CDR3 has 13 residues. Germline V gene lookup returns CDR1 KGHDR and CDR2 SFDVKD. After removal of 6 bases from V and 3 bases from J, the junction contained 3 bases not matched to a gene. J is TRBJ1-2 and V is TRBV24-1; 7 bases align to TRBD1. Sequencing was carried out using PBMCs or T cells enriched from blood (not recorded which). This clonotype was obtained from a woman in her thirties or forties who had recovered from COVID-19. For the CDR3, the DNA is TGTGCCACCAGTTTGACAGGGCACTATGGCTACACCTTC. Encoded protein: CATSLTGHYGYTF.